The 8 T cell receptor beta chains in this list originate from one sample, sequenced in a study of blood T cell repertoires in COVID-19. The table came from immunoSEQ multiplex PCR; TCRdb's copy has only in-frame clones and leaves some out. The table lists roughly 150,000 clones, 79% of them singletons, with 19% in the top ten. What was sequenced was PBMCs or T cells enriched from blood (not recorded which). These TCRs come from a woman aged 65 to 85 in a cohort exposed to, infected with or recovered from COVID-19 (not recorded which).

The chain's CDR3 is CASRPDSLSLAGYEQYF. CDR3 DNA: TGTGCCAGCAGACCCGACAGTCTTTCACTAGCGGGTTACGAGCAGTACTTC. The chain employs TRBV7-8 and TRBJ2-7; the match to TRBD2 covers 9 bases. Germline lookup yields CDR1 SGHVS and CDR2 FQNEAQ. V shed 6 bases and J 4 bases; nucleotides not matched to a gene: 16. The CDR3 contains 17 residues.

The chain couples TRBV18 to TRBJ2-2, with a tentative D call TRBD1 (6 bases). The V end was cut by 0 bases, the J end by 8 bases, with 16 bases between. The CDR3 length is 16 residues. The germline gives CDR1 KGHSH, CDR2 LQKENI. CDR3 nucleotides: TGTGCCAGCTCACCACCGAGGGCAGGGGCCGCGGGGGAGCTGTTTTTT. This translates into CASSPPRAGAAGELFF.

This sequence joins TRBV7-8 and TRBJ1-1; 7 nucleotides line up with TRBD1. In germline, CDR1 is SGHVS, CDR2 FQNEAQ. Trimming cost V 5 bases and J 4 bases; bases outside gene matches: 7. CDR3 length equals 14 residues. The CDR3 DNA follows: TGTGCCAGCAGCGCGACAGGGTTGGGCACTGAAGCTTTCTTT. Protein sequence: CASSATGLGTEAFF.

The chain recombines TRBV19 with TRBJ2-2; D is ambiguous. The V end was cut by 5 bases, the J end by 1 base, with 2 bases between. In germline, CDR1 is LNHDA, CDR2 SQIVND (reference sequence). This CDR3 is 12 amino acids long. The CDR3 loop is CASSQNTGELFF. CDR3 DNA sequence: TGTGCCAGTAGTCAGAACACCGGGGAGCTGTTTTTT.

This clone was seen more than once but under ten times. The chain couples TRBV19 to TRBJ1-3; TRBD1 aligns across 8 bases. V was pared by 7 bases and J by 0 bases, with 5 bases of the junction left unmatched. Per the germline V gene, CDR1 is LNHDA and CDR2 is SQIVND (reference sequence). The CDR3 runs to 15 residues. In nucleotides, the CDR3 is TGTGCCAGTACGACAGGGGTCTTCTCTGGAAACACCATATATTTT. Its translation: CASTTGVFSGNTIYF.

This clone was seen a single time. The CDR3 bases are TGTGCCAGCAGGGACAGGGGCCAAGAGACCCAGTACTTC. Amino acid sequence: CASRDRGQETQYF. The gene calls are TRBV12-3 or TRBV12-4 and TRBJ2-5; 9 bases align to TRBD1. The CDR3 contains 13 residues. The V gene end was trimmed by 6 bases and the J gene end by 1 base; junction bases not matched to a gene: 0.

The chain employs TRBV28 and TRBJ2-7, with TRBD2 identical over 9 bases. This CDR3 is built from 17 residues. With V trimmed by 4 bases and J by 0 bases, 10 bases remained unmatched. CDR1 and CDR2 (germline): MDHEN, SYDVKM. CDR3 coding DNA: TGTGCCAGCAGTTCCTACACGACTAGCGGAAGCTCCTACGAGCAGTACTTC. This encodes CASSSYTTSGSSYEQYF.

The chain uses TRBV19 and TRBJ1-5; the D gene is possibly TRBD1 (5 bases). Trimming cost V 3 bases and J 10 bases, with 13 bases left between them. CDR1 is LNHDA, CDR2 SQIVND, per germline (reference sequence). This CDR3 region has 13 residues. This chain's CDR3 is CASSIWGDSPQHF. The CDR3 DNA reads as TGTGCCAGTAGTATTTGGGGCGATTCTCCCCAGCATTTT.